What follows are 10 T cell receptor beta chains derived from one specimen sequenced in a study of patients and donors after allogeneic stem cell transplantation. TCRdb recomputed calls from the RT-PCR reads with MiXCR, one row per CDR3 protein. The sample includes around 3,000 distinct CDR3 sequences, roughly 5.2% of them seen just once. Sequencing input: blood, either unsorted or a sorted T cell fraction (not recorded which). The receptors here all came from a human donor who was either an allogeneic HSCT recipient or a stem cell or donor lymphocyte infusion donor (not recorded which). It is not recorded whose cells these are; they may come from a transplant donor.

This clonotype is termed medium-sized (0.01 to 0.1%). The rearrangement links TRBV29-1 to TRBJ2-1; 9 nucleotides match TRBD1. The V and J ends lost 7 bases and 6 bases, in that order; junction bases with no gene match: 4. The germline V gene encodes CDR1 SQVTM and CDR2 ANQGSEA. The CDR3 runs to 12 residues. DNA of the CDR3: TGCAGCGCCATGACAGGGGGCAATGAGCAGTTCTTC. Residues: CSAMTGGNEQFF.

Within the sample, this clonotype is medium-sized. The chain uses TRBV7-2 and TRBJ1-3, with unresolved D. The CDR3 totals 16 residues. Germline V gene data show CDR1 as SGHTA and CDR2 as FQGNSA. Trimming stripped 3 bases from V and 0 bases from J, with 12 bases between. The CDR3 here is CASSFTTGSSGNTIYF. CDR3 sequence (DNA): TGTGCCAGCAGCTTCACAACCGGCAGCTCTGGAAACACCATATATTTT.

This clonotype is medium-sized by share. The chain has TRBV19 and TRBJ2-3, with TRBD1 matching over 7 bases. The CDR3 has 18 residues. The germline gives CDR1 LNHDA, CDR2 SQIVND (reference sequence). V lost 5 bases, J lost 0 bases, and 14 bases stayed unmatched. This CDR3 is CASSGQEASTPSTDTQYF. The DNA for the CDR3 is TGTGCCAGTAGTGGACAGGAGGCCTCGACACCGAGCACAGATACGCAGTATTTT. Full variable domain (outside the CDR3, taken from reference TRBV19 and TRBJ2-3): DGGITQSPKYLFRKEGQNVTLSCEQNLNHDAMYWYRQDPGQGLRLIYYSQIVNDFQKGDIAEGYSVSREKKESFPLTVTSAQKNPTAFYLCASSGQEASTPSTDTQYFGPGTRLTVL.

The chain recombines TRBV5-1 with TRBJ2-5, with D tentatively TRBD2 (6 bases). Germline V gene sequence: CDR1 SGHRS, CDR2 YFSETQ. The CDR3 has 14 residues. The germline V and J ends were trimmed by 0 bases and 5 bases, with 11 bases remaining between them. The CDR3 loop is CASSLAGGAETQYF. CDR3 nucleotide sequence: TGCGCCAGCAGCTTGGCCGGAGGGGCGGAGACCCAGTACTTC.

In its sample, this clonotype is medium-sized. The chain links TRBV12-3 or TRBV12-4 to TRBJ2-7; 8 bases line up with TRBD1. V was clipped by 5 bases and J by 5 bases; unmatched bases: 11. This CDR3 contains 15 residues. The CDR3 DNA follows: TGTGCCAGCAGTCCGATGGACAGGGCAGGTAACGAGCAGTACTTC. It encodes CASSPMDRAGNEQYF.

This clonotype is medium-sized. This rearrangement joins TRBV4-1 to TRBJ2-7; 8 bases are shared with TRBD1. This CDR3 contains 14 residues. Germline CDR1 MGHRA, CDR2 YSYEKL. The V gene end was trimmed by 5 bases and the J gene end by 2 bases; junction bases not matched to a gene: 5. CDR3: CASSIGTGAYEQYF. In nucleotides, the CDR3 is TGCGCCAGCAGCATAGGGACAGGAGCCTACGAGCAGTACTTC.

This clonotype is deemed medium-sized (0.01 to 0.1%). V usage is TRBV5-1 and J usage is TRBJ1-1; D remains ambiguous. The CDR3 runs to 14 residues. V shed 2 bases and J shed 1 base, with 9 bases lying between them. CDR1 and CDR2 (germline): SGHRS, YFSETQ. The CDR3 spells CASSLTSENTEAFF. The CDR3 DNA follows: TGCGCCAGCAGCTTAACTTCCGAGAACACTGAAGCTTTCTTT.

Relative to its sample, this clonotype is medium-sized. J is TRBJ2-1 and V is TRBV7-2; the match to TRBD2 covers 7 bases. After removal of 1 base from V and 2 bases from J, the junction contained 2 bases not matched to a gene. Germline CDR1 reads SGHTA; CDR2 reads FQGNSA. The CDR3 consists of 15 residues. The CDR3 loop is CASSLGLAAYNEQFF. For the CDR3, the DNA is TGTGCCAGCAGCTTAGGGCTAGCGGCCTACAATGAGCAGTTCTTC.

By proportion, this clonotype is medium-sized. J is TRBJ2-6 and V is TRBV30; D ambiguous. The CDR3 totals 14 residues. CDR1 and CDR2 (germline): GTSNPN, SVGIG (reference sequence). V shed 7 bases and J shed 1 base, with 11 bases lying between them. The CDR3 region has the DNA TGTGCCTTACAAGATAGATCTGGGGCCAACGTCCTGACTTTC. It yields the protein CALQDRSGANVLTF.

This sequence joins TRBV7-2 and TRBJ2-7; TRBD2 agrees at 10 bases. The length of the CDR3 is 15 residues. CDR1 is SGHTA, CDR2 FQGNSA, per germline. V shed 5 bases, J shed 7 bases, and the junction held 11 bases outside the gene matches. The CDR3 spells CASSASGRAGEEQYF. The CDR3 region has the DNA TGTGCCAGCAGCGCCAGCGGGAGGGCCGGCGAGGAGCAGTACTTC.